This TCR beta chain was observed in a study of tumor-infiltrating lymphocytes in localized non-small cell lung cancer. Study-wide results and caveats: Technical variation could not be separated from intratumor heterogeneity here.

Trimming left V 2 bases short and J 7 bases short, with 11 bases between. There are 12 residues in the CDR3. Germline V gives CDR1 SQVTM, CDR2 ANQGSEA. Turning to this clone: What it binds is unknown.

The method was immunoSEQ multiplex PCR; TCRdb's version includes in-frame clones alone and lacks a portion of them. The repertoire holds under 10,000 clones, with roughly 80% as singletons. This receptor was taken from a human donor with non-small cell lung cancer. The chain combines TRBV29-1 with TRBJ2-5, with D uncertain. Input material: uninvolved lung tissue not adjacent to the tumor. DNA for the CDR3: TGCAGCGTTGAAACGACCTGGGGGACCCAGTACTTC. It translates to CSVETTWGTQYF.